Sequencing of this T cell receptor (beta chain) was carried out in a study of human T cells and chemical hapten exposure. Study overall: Patch testing placed 0.01% DPC on the upper back, with readings at 6 days. Study-wide results and limits: Counts of TCRs above 1 in 1000 frequency stayed unchanged with DPC sensitization.

Points on this clonotype: Antigen specificity is unknown.

TCRdb re-derived calls from the RACE reads in MiXCR, one entry per CDR3 protein. This table has about 120,000 distinct CDR3 sequences, roughly 10% appearing once. Indicated time point: patch test 3, about 24 weeks after DPC sensitization. Treatment here: therapeutic diphenylcyclopropenone sensitization with weekly scalp DPC. Germline V lookup: CDR1 SGHDT, CDR2 YYEEEE. This CDR3 has 16 amino acids. The V end was cut by 4 bases, the J end by 6 bases, with 20 bases between. The sequence derives from a woman aged 50 to 60 with alopecia areata. Some clones in this sample may be carry-over from other donors' samples. The sequences come from whole blood, collected in connection with sensitization to the hapten diphenylcyclopropenone (DPC). The rearrangement links TRBV5-6 to TRBJ2-1; D tentatively fits TRBD1 or TRBD2 (5 bases each). The CDR3 coding sequence is TGTGCCAGCAGCGTGGCCGGGACGGCTACAATCAATGAGCAGTTCTTC. Translation: CASSVAGTATINEQFF.